These 24 T cell receptor beta chains share one sample of origin, sequenced in a study of regulatory T cells in long-lasting Graves disease. iRepertoire HTBI primers and Arm-PCR of CDR3 regions built TCR beta libraries. TCRdb redid the calling of the multiplex PCR reads with MiXCR, one entry per CDR3 protein. The sample includes more than 300,000 distinct CDR3 sequences, about 10% of them seen just once. Time point indicated: newly diagnosed GD, antithyroid drugs for less than 3 months. Making the TCR library involved RNA that had been extracted from PBMCs. This sample also belongs to another study, concerning T cells in Graves' hyperthyroidism and ophthalmopathy.

Material: peripheral blood mononuclear cells (PBMCs), obtained at new diagnosis, from a patient treated with antithyroid drugs. These TCRs come from a young woman with Graves disease.

Ten or more counts support this clonotype. The chain combines TRBV20-1 with TRBJ2-7, with 8 bases identical to TRBD2. This CDR3 comprises 14 residues. The germline CDR1 and CDR2 sequences are DFQATT and SNEGSKA (reference sequence). V gave up 2 bases and J gave up 2 bases; unmatched junction bases: 5. CDR3 DNA sequence: TGCAGTGCTAGAACCAGCGGGAGCACCTACGAGCAGTACTTC. Translated: CSARTSGSTYEQYF.

Ten or more counts support this clonotype. The chain is built from TRBV6-1 and TRBJ2-5; D is ambiguous. V lost 5 bases and J 4 bases, leaving 11 bases between the germline ends. Germline CDR1 reads MNHNS; CDR2 reads SASEGT. This CDR3 region has 13 residues. The chain's CDR3 is CASSPWTAETQYF. In DNA form, the CDR3 reads TGTGCCAGCAGTCCCTGGACGGCAGAGACCCAGTACTTC.

This clonotype has a count of ten or more. This chain links TRBV20-1 with TRBJ2-3; D gene uncertain. The CDR3 length is 13 residues. The V and J ends lost 2 bases and 4 bases respectively, with 10 bases between them. Germline-derived CDR1 and CDR2 are DFQATT and SNEGSKA (reference sequence). Here the CDR3 reads CSARNTGADTQYF. CDR3 sequence (DNA): TGCAGTGCTAGAAACACTGGGGCAGATACGCAGTATTTT.

This clonotype came up a few times. This chain links TRBV4-1 with TRBJ2-2; TRBD1 matches 10 bases. V lost 5 bases and J lost 2; bases outside the gene matches: 8. Germline V gene lookup returns CDR1 MGHRA and CDR2 YSYEKL. CDR3 length: 17 residues. The CDR3 region is CASSTHGTGANTGELFF. The CDR3 DNA reads as TGCGCCAGCAGCACCCACGGGACAGGGGCCAACACCGGGGAGCTGTTTTTT.

This clonotype was observed many times. The CDR3, as DNA: TGCGCCAGCAGCCAAGTAAATGGGGGGCCGGAGGCTTTCTTT. It specifies CASSQVNGGPEAFF. The rearrangement joins TRBV4-1 to TRBJ1-1, with a possible D match to TRBD1 (6 bases). The germline V gene has CDR1 MGHRA and CDR2 YSYEKL. Trimming removed 1 base from V and 11 bases from J, with 17 bases in between. CDR3 size: 14 residues.

The table lists this clonotype with many counts. The J gene is TRBJ1-1, the V gene TRBV27; D unclear. CDR3 length: 13 amino acids. CDR1 and CDR2 (germline): MNHEY, SMNVEV (reference sequence). The germline V and J ends were trimmed by 3 bases and 1 base, with 6 bases remaining between them. CDR3 in DNA: TGTGCCAGCAGTTTTTGGGGGAACACTGAAGCTTTCTTT. It codes for CASSFWGNTEAFF.

This clonotype showed up many times. The V call is TRBV6-1, the J call TRBJ1-1, with D tentatively TRBD1 (6 bases). Deletions cut 7 bases from V and 1 base from J, with 25 bases between. Germline CDR1 MNHNS, CDR2 SASEGT. The CDR3 loop spans 18 amino acids. The CDR3 bases are TGTGCCAGCAAAGACAGGATCCTTATATCTCTTAAGAACACTGAAGCTTTCTTT. Its translation: CASKDRILISLKNTEAFF.

Comments on this clonotype: Because the CDR3 is missing its conserved closing phenylalanine or tryptophan, this is likely a read error. This chain links TRBV4-1 with TRBJ2-7; no clear D. V dropped 0 bases and J dropped 0 bases, with 9 bases sitting between them. The CDR3 runs 15 residues. Germline V gives CDR1 MGHRA, CDR2 YSYEKL. CDR3 loop: CASSQERRASYEQYS. Here the CDR3 DNA reads TGCGCCAGCAGCCAAGAACGACGGGCCTCCTACGAGCAGTACTCC.

In its sample, this clonotype was seen many times. The chain links TRBV9 to TRBJ1-1, with D tentatively TRBD1 (5 bases). This CDR3 is 13 amino acids long. V dropped 4 bases and J dropped 7 bases, with 14 bases sitting between them. In germline, CDR1 is SGDLS, CDR2 YYNGEE. The CDR3 here is CASSPMGDGEAFF. CDR3 coding DNA: TGTGCCAGCAGCCCTATGGGGGATGGTGAAGCTTTCTTT.

The sample holds many counts of this clonotype. This rearrangement joins TRBV20-1 to TRBJ1-2; 7 bases map to TRBD1. Germline lookup yields CDR1 DFQATT and CDR2 SNEGSKA (reference sequence). Trimming removed 0 bases from V and 8 bases from J; junction bases left unmatched: 9. There are 14 residues in the CDR3. This CDR3 is CSARDDKGAEGYTF. CDR3 nucleotide sequence: TGCAGTGCTAGAGATGACAAGGGGGCGGAGGGCTACACCTTC.

This clonotype was detected a few times. The chain has TRBV20-1 and TRBJ1-5; 7 positions match TRBD1. This CDR3 is built from 16 residues. With 6 bases clipped from V and 3 bases from J, the junction kept 14 bases outside the gene matches. Germline V gene sequence: CDR1 DFQATT, CDR2 SNEGSKA (reference sequence). CDR3 region: CSAGGPEARNNQPQHF. The CDR3 nucleotides read TGCAGTGCAGGGGGCCCTGAGGCTCGTAACAATCAGCCCCAGCATTTT.

The DNA of the CDR3 is TGTGCCAGCAGCATCCGGGAGGGCTCATACAATGAGCAGTTCTTC. It yields the protein CASSIREGSYNEQFF. The genes are TRBV7-9 and TRBJ2-1; TRBD2 agrees at 8 bases. V was pared by 5 bases and J by 4 bases, with 7 bases of the junction left unmatched. Per germline, CDR1 SEHNR and CDR2 FQNEAQ (reference sequence). This CDR3 contains 15 residues.

This clonotype was counted a few times. The J gene is TRBJ2-3, the V gene TRBV12-3 or TRBV12-4; TRBD1 might be the D (6 bases). This CDR3 comprises 14 residues. The V end lost 5 bases, the J end lost 2 bases, and 11 bases lay between the germline ends. The CDR3, as DNA: TGTGCCAGCAGTAAGGACAGATCCACAGATACGCAGTATTTT. Protein: CASSKDRSTDTQYF.

This clonotype was seen more than once but under ten times. The junction shows a germline mismatch at one end, possibly a read error. The CDR3 protein is CASTNRPTGESTGELLF. CDR3 coding DNA: TGTGCCAGCACCAACCGACCAACGGGAGAAAGCACCGGGGAGCTGCTTTTT. V usage is TRBV6-2 or TRBV6-3 and J usage is TRBJ2-2, with a tentative D call TRBD2 (6 bases). CDR3 length: 17 amino acids. The germline V gene encodes CDR1 MNHEY and CDR2 SVGEGT.

This clonotype appeared many times. V is TRBV3-1 and J is TRBJ1-1; D call uncertain. The V gene's germline CDR1 is LGHDT and CDR2 YNNKEL (reference sequence). With 4 bases removed from V and 1 base from J, the gap between germline ends came to 7 bases. The CDR3 length is 13 residues. The CDR3 DNA reads TGTGCCAGCAGCCCGTTAAGGAACACTGAAGCTTTCTTT. This codes for CASSPLRNTEAFF.

Many counts were recorded for this clonotype. The chain joins TRBV6-2 or TRBV6-3 to TRBJ1-3, with D uncertain. The V end was cut by 2 bases, the J end by 3 bases, with 8 bases between. The CDR3 runs 14 residues. Germline lookup yields CDR1 MNHEY and CDR2 SVGEGT. The CDR3, as DNA: TGTGCCAGCAGTTACGGCGGAGGTGGAAACACCATATATTTT. Translating gives CASSYGGGGNTIYF.

With regard to this clonotype: A clone one base away is much larger, so this may be a read error. The genes are TRBV2 and TRBJ2-2, with TRBD1 matching over 8 bases. Germline CDR1 and CDR2: SNHLY and FYNNEI. CDR3 size: 16 residues. V lost 7 bases and J lost 4; bases outside the gene matches: 11. CDR3 coding DNA: TGTGCCAGCATGCCCCCAGGGGGCACGAGCACCGGGGAGCTGTTTTTT. Translating gives CASMPPGGTSTGELFF.

There are many counts of this clonotype. The rearrangement uses TRBV12-3 or TRBV12-4 and TRBJ2-7, with D hard to call. This CDR3 region has 12 residues. Trimming left V 6 bases short and J 5 bases short, with 11 bases between. The CDR3 spells CASSKLWHEQYF. The CDR3 coding sequence is TGTGCCAGCAGCAAGTTATGGCACGAGCAGTACTTC.

Regarding this clonotype: This sequence may be a read error, since a much larger clone differs from it by one base. The chain employs TRBV20-1 and TRBJ1-1; D remains unclear. Between the trimmed V and J ends, which lost 3 bases and 1 base, there was a span of 9 bases. The CDR3 is made up of 13 amino acids. Germline V gene lookup returns CDR1 DFQATT and CDR2 SNEGSKA (reference sequence). The CDR3 reads CSASYLANTEAFF. The CDR3 DNA sequence: TGCAGTGCTAGCTACCTGGCGAACACTGAAGCTTTCTTT.

The table lists this clonotype with many counts. This rearrangement joins TRBV27 to TRBJ2-1, with 9 positions matching TRBD1. Unmatched junction bases numbered 4, after V lost 5 bases and J lost 2 bases. Looked up from germline, CDR1 is MNHEY and CDR2 is SMNVEV (reference sequence). The CDR3 is made up of 15 amino acids. The CDR3 DNA sequence: TGTGCCAGCAGTCGGGACAGGGTGACCTACAATGAGCAGTTCTTC. This encodes CASSRDRVTYNEQFF.

This clonotype was observed many times. The gene calls are TRBV11-2 and TRBJ1-5, with 7 nucleotides matching TRBD1. This CDR3 has 13 residues. Germline lookup yields CDR1 SGHAT and CDR2 FQNNGV. V lost 9 bases and J lost 4; bases outside the gene matches: 6. CDR3 in amino acids: CASSKTGNQPQHF. Written as DNA, the CDR3 is TGTGCCAGTTCCAAGACAGGGAATCAGCCCCAGCATTTT.

V and J are TRBV6-1 and TRBJ1-5, with D maybe TRBD1 (5 bases). CDR3 length: 13 residues. V was clipped by 6 bases and J by 2 bases, with 8 bases between them. Germline V gene sequence: CDR1 MNHNS, CDR2 SASEGT. This CDR3 is CASSRERNQPQHF. The CDR3 region has the DNA TGTGCCAGCAGCAGGGAACGCAATCAGCCCCAGCATTTT.

The sample holds many counts of this clonotype. This chain connects TRBV12-3 or TRBV12-4 to TRBJ2-4, with 8 bases matching TRBD1. The CDR3 has 14 residues. The V segment lost 7 bases and the J segment 8 bases; nucleotides outside the gene matches: 10. For the CDR3, the DNA is TGTGCCAGCACCCTTGGACAGGGCAGCCACATTCAGTACTTC. Protein: CASTLGQGSHIQYF.

This clonotype has ten or more counts. The chain is built from TRBV6-1 and TRBJ2-7, with D maybe TRBD2 (6 bases). Germline V gives CDR1 MNHNS, CDR2 SASEGT. The V and J ends lost 5 bases and 2 bases respectively, with 13 bases between them. The CDR3 has 14 residues. For the CDR3, the DNA is TGTGCCAGCAGTCTAGCGAGTTGGACCTACGAGCAGTACTTC. Residues: CASSLASWTYEQYF.